This T cell receptor beta chain stems from a study of early T cells in non-severe SARS-CoV-2 infection. Background on the study: Unpaired chains resulted from sequencing bulk RNA of unsorted whole blood.

The germline V gene encodes CDR1 MNHNY and CDR2 SVGAGI (reference sequence). This CDR3 is built from 13 residues. Trimming took off 2 bases at V and 0 bases at J, with 5 bases between the two ends. TCRdb analysed the 5' RACE reads with MiXCR anew, one entry per CDR3 protein. The sample has 68,000 or so distinct CDR3 sequences, 10% to 15% seen once; the top ten hold approximately 4.7%. The chain is built from TRBV6-6 and TRBJ2-7; D unresolved. Input material: whole blood. The source of this sequence is an adult who was a healthcare worker with PCR-confirmed SARS-CoV-2 infection or an uninfected control (not recorded which). CDR3 nucleotide sequence: TGTGCCAGCAGTTACGGCCACTCCTACGAGCAGTACTTC. Translated: CASSYGHSYEQYF.